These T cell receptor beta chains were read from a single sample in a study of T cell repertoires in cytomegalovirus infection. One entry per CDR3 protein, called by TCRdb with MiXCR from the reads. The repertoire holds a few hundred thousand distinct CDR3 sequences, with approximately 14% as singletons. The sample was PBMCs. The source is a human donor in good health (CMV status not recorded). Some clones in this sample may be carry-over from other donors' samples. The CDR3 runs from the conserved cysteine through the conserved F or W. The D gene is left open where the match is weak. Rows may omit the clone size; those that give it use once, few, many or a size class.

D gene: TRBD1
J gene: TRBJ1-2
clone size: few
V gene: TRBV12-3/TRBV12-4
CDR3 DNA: TGTGCCAGCAGATTCGACAGGGGCGATGGCTACACCTTC
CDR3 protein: CASRFDRGDGYTF

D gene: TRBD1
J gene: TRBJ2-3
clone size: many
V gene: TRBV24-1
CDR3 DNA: TGTGCCACCGGCGGACAGGGAACAGATACGCAGTATTTT
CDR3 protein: CATGGQGTDTQYF

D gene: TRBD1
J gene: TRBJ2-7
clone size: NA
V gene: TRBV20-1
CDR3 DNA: TGCAGTGCGAGTAGACAGGGGTTAACCTACGAGCAGTACTTC
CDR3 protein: CSASRQGLTYEQYF

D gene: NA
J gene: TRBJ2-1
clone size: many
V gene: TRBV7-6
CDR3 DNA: TGTGCCAGCAGTTTCGGCCCATACAATGAGCAGTTCTTC
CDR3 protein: CASSFGPYNEQFF

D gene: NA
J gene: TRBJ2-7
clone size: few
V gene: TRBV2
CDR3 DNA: TGTGCCAGCACCCGCTACTACGAGCAGTACTTC
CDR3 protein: CASTRYYEQYF

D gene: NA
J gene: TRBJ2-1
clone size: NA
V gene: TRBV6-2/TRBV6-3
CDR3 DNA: TGTGCCAGCCATACGGGACTTGAGCAGTTCTTC
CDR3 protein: CASHTGLEQFF

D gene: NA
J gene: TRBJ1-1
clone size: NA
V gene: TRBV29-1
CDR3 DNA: TGCAGCGCTGTCCCCTCGAACACTGAAGCTTTCTTT
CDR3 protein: CSAVPSNTEAFF

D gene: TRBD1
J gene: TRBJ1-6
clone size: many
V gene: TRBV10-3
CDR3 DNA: TGTGCCATCAGTGGAATGGACAGGGATAATTCACCCCTCCACTTT
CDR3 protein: CAISGMDRDNSPLHF

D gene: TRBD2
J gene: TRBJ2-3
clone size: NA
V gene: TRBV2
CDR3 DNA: TGTGCCAGCAGTGGAGGGCGGGGGGGTAACACAGATACGCAGTATTTT
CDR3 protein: CASSGGRGGNTDTQYF

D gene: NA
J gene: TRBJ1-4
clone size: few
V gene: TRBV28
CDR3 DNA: TGTGCCAGCAGAGGTGAAAAACTGTTTTTT
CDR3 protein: CASRGEKLFF

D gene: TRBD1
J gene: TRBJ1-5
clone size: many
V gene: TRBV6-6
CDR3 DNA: TGTGCCAGCAGAAAAACGACCGGGACAGGGAATCAGCCCCAGCATTTT
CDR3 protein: CASRKTTGTGNQPQHF

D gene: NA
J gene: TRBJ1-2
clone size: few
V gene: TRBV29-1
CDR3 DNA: TGCAGCGTTGGCAGCGCTCCAAAACCCGTTAACTATGGCTACACCTTC
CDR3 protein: CSVGSAPKPVNYGYTF

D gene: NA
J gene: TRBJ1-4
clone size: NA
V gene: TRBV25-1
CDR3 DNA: TGTGCCAGCAGTGAATACGGGGGAAATGAAAAACTGTTTTTT
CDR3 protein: CASSEYGGNEKLFF

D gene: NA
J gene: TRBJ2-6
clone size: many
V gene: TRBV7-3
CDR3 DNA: TGTGCCAGCAGCTTAACGCCGAGTAGCTCTGGGGCCAACGTCCTGACTTTC
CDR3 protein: CASSLTPSSSGANVLTF

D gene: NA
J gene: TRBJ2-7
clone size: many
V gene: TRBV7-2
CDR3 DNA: TGTGCCAGCAGCTTCCAAACCGGGACAACCCCCTACGAGCAGTACTTC
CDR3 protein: CASSFQTGTTPYEQYF

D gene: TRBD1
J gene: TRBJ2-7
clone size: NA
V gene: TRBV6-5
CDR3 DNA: TGTGCCAGCAGCCCTGGGACAGGGGATTTCTACGAGCAGTACTTC
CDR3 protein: CASSPGTGDFYEQYF

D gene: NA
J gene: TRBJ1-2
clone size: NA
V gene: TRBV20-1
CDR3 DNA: TGCAGTGCTAGAGATGGCAGGCAACCCTATGGCTACACCTTC
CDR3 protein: CSARDGRQPYGYTF

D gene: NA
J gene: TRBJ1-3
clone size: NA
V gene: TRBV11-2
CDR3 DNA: TGTGCCAGCACCCCGGGCCCGGCGAACACCATATATTTT
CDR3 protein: CASTPGPANTIYF

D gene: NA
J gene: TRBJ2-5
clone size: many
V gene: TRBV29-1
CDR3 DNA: TGCAGCGTTGACTTGGGCCATCCAGCGTCCCAGTACTTC
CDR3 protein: CSVDLGHPASQYF